This entry lists 22 T cell receptor beta chains sequenced from one sample in a study of shared clonotypes between healthy human individuals. Sequencing used immunoSEQ multiplex PCR; TCRdb keeps in-frame clones, though not all of them. The sample shows about 110,000 clones, about 63% of them seen only once. The sample taken for sequencing was memory CD8+ T cells sorted from blood. Subset of the sample: CD45RO+ cells pooled with CCR7-negative TemRA cells. The receptor source for this set is a woman aged 30 to 39 in good health.

The rearrangement joins TRBV7-9 to TRBJ2-7, with TRBD1 as a possible D gene (5 bases). This CDR3 has 13 amino acids. Germline V gene data show CDR1 as SEHNR and CDR2 as FQNEAQ (reference sequence). Trimming took off 8 bases at V and 1 base at J, with 12 bases between the two ends. The CDR3 is CASLRTPSYEQYF. CDR3 bases: TGTGCCAGCTTGAGGACACCATCCTACGAGCAGTACTTC.

This clone was found once. The V call is TRBV6-1, the J call TRBJ2-7; 10 nucleotides align to TRBD2. The CDR3 has 18 residues. Trimming removed 0 bases from V and 3 bases from J; junction bases left unmatched: 11. Germline loops: CDR1 MNHNS, CDR2 SASEGT. The CDR3 coding sequence is TGTGCCAGCAGTGAAGCATCTAGCGGGAGTCATTTAAGCTACGAGCAGTACTTC. This codes for CASSEASSGSHLSYEQYF.

The chain is built from TRBV28 and TRBJ1-1; no clear D. The CDR3 length is 15 residues. V was cut by 5 bases and J by 3 bases, with 16 bases left in between. Germline assignment: CDR1 MDHEN and CDR2 SYDVKM. Here the CDR3 reads CASSLDWQSYTEAFF. CDR3 nucleotides: TGTGCCAGCAGTCTGGATTGGCAGAGTTACACTGAAGCTTTCTTT.

The chain recombines TRBV25-1 with TRBJ2-2; D is perhaps TRBD1 (6 bases). V gave up 1 base and J gave up 6 bases, with 15 bases separating them. The CDR3 is 16 residues long. CDR1 MGHDK and CDR2 SYGVNS come from the germline V gene. In nucleotides, the CDR3 is TGTGCCAGCAGTGAATCCGAAGGGGGAAGAGCCGGGGAGCTGTTTTTT. The encoded protein is CASSESEGGRAGELFF.

This clone was observed a single time. This chain connects TRBV27 to TRBJ1-5, with D possibly being TRBD1 (5 bases). Per the germline V gene, CDR1 is MNHEY and CDR2 is SMNVEV (reference sequence). The CDR3 runs 15 residues. Trimming left V 4 bases short and J 2 bases short, with 12 bases between. Written as DNA, the CDR3 is TGTGCCAGCAGTTCCTATACCAGGGGCAATCAGCCCCAGCATTTT. Amino acids: CASSSYTRGNQPQHF.

The rearrangement links TRBV6-5 to TRBJ1-5; 8 nucleotides line up with TRBD1. The CDR3 is made up of 13 amino acids. J gave up 2 bases and V 6 bases, and 0 bases lay outside the gene matches. The germline V gene encodes CDR1 MNHEY and CDR2 SVGAGI. Here the CDR3 DNA reads TGTGCCAGCAGGGGACAGGGCAATCAGCCCCAGCATTTT. As protein: CASRGQGNQPQHF.

The CDR3 DNA reads TGTGCCAGCAGTTGGAACCAAGAGACCCAGTACTTC. Protein product: CASSWNQETQYF. V usage is TRBV25-1 and J usage is TRBJ2-5, with D unclear. Germline V gene sequence: CDR1 MGHDK, CDR2 SYGVNS. Deletions cut 5 bases from V and 0 bases from J, with 4 bases between. The length of the CDR3 is 12 residues.

The chain has TRBV5-1 and TRBJ2-3; D may be TRBD1 or TRBD2 (6 bases each). Germline V lookup: CDR1 SGHRS, CDR2 YFSETQ. Trimming cost V 3 bases and J 4 bases, with 18 bases left between them. This CDR3 is built from 16 residues. The DNA of the CDR3 is TGCGCCAGCAGCTGGGAACTAGCTTCAGGGGCAGATACGCAGTATTTT. Its protein product is CASSWELASGADTQYF.

Worth noting for this clone: This sample also contains other DNA sequences that code for the same CDR3. The CDR3 loop is CASSLGAGDTDTQYF. The CDR3, as DNA: TGTGCCAGCAGCTTAGGGGCAGGGGACACAGATACGCAGTATTTT. This chain uses TRBV7-9 with TRBJ2-3; D is perhaps TRBD1 (6 bases). The CDR3 sequence is 15 residues long. Germline V gene lookup returns CDR1 SEHNR and CDR2 FQNEAQ (reference sequence). V shed 1 base and J shed 2 bases, with 10 bases lying between them.

The chain has TRBV4-1 and TRBJ1-4; D possibly corresponds to TRBD1 (5 bases). Germline V CDR1 and CDR2: MGHRA, YSYEKL. V lost 6 bases and J lost 0, with 20 bases in between. The CDR3 is 18 amino acids. CDR3 sequence: CASSPGTYPRATNEKLFF. The CDR3 region has the DNA TGCGCCAGCAGTCCCGGGACCTACCCGAGGGCAACTAATGAAAAACTGTTTTTT.

V usage is TRBV5-1 and J usage is TRBJ2-7, with TRBD2 identical over 13 bases. This CDR3 comprises 15 residues. Germline V CDR1 and CDR2: SGHRS, YFSETQ. The trim removed 4 bases at V and 5 bases at J, leaving 6 bases unmatched. CDR3 in DNA: TGCGCCAGCAGCCCGGGACTAGCGGGAACCAACGAGCAGTACTTC. Its translation: CASSPGLAGTNEQYF.

This chain connects TRBV29-1 to TRBJ2-1, with 7 bases fitting TRBD1. The germline V gene has CDR1 SQVTM and CDR2 ANQGSEA. The length of the CDR3 is 15 residues. V dropped 3 bases and J dropped 9; count of bases not matched to a gene: 14. As DNA, the CDR3 is TGCAGCGTTGAGGAGATGGACAGGCCGATACCTGAGCAGTTCTTC. It codes for CSVEEMDRPIPEQFF.

This clone was seen a few times. The chain uses TRBV9 and TRBJ2-7; 11 bases are a match to TRBD1. The CDR3 extends over 14 amino acids. Germline trimming cut 0 bases from V and 6 bases from J; bases unmatched to any gene: 2. Germline values: CDR1 SGDLS, CDR2 YYNGEE. CDR3 sequence: CASSVGGTGGEQYF. Here the CDR3 DNA reads TGTGCCAGCAGCGTAGGTGGGACAGGGGGCGAGCAGTACTTC.

This chain uses TRBV10-2 with TRBJ2-2; D gene unclear. With 3 bases removed from V and 6 bases from J, the gap between germline ends came to 8 bases. This CDR3 is 13 amino acids long. Germline V gene lookup returns CDR1 WSHSY and CDR2 SAAADI. CDR3 sequence reads: CASSEPLSGELFF. The CDR3 DNA reads TGCGCCAGCAGTGAACCGTTGTCCGGGGAGCTGTTTTTT.

This clone turned up a few times. The rearrangement links TRBV7-6 to TRBJ2-2; tentatively, D is TRBD2 (6 bases). This CDR3 spans 15 amino acids. Germline V lookup: CDR1 SGHVS, CDR2 FNYEAQ. V was trimmed by 1 base and J by 6 bases, leaving 12 bases between them. The CDR3 DNA is TGTGCCAGCAGCTTAGAGGCGGGAAGTCCCGGGGAGCTGTTTTTT. Translating gives CASSLEAGSPGELFF.

This clone occurred many times. The chain is built from TRBV25-1 and TRBJ2-7, with 7 positions matching TRBD1. Germline CDR1 MGHDK, CDR2 SYGVNS. This CDR3 is 16 amino acids long. After removal of 2 bases from V and 5 bases from J, the junction contained 12 bases not matched to a gene. The CDR3 spells CASSEGPPGQFDEQYF. The CDR3 DNA follows: TGTGCCAGCAGTGAAGGCCCGCCGGGACAGTTCGACGAGCAGTACTTC.

The gene calls are TRBV27 and TRBJ2-7; 13 nucleotides line up with TRBD2. The length of the CDR3 is 15 residues. The germline V gene has CDR1 MNHEY and CDR2 SMNVEV (reference sequence). With V trimmed by 1 base and J by 4 bases, 1 base remained unmatched. The CDR3 sequence is CASSLWTSGRYEQYF. The CDR3 DNA follows: TGTGCCAGCAGTTTATGGACTAGCGGGAGATACGAGCAGTACTTC.

This clone was recorded a few times. The chain carries TRBV4-2 and TRBJ1-3, with D uncertain. The V end was cut by 1 base, the J end by 4 bases, with 5 bases between. This CDR3 contains 13 residues. Germline V gene sequence: CDR1 LGHNA, CDR2 YNFKEQ. The CDR3 DNA follows: TGTGCCAGCAGCCAAGTAGGAGGAAACACCATATATTTT. Its translation is CASSQVGGNTIYF.

This rearrangement joins TRBV27 to TRBJ2-2; D may be TRBD1 (8 bases). Germline V gene data show CDR1 as MNHEY and CDR2 as SMNVEV (reference sequence). The CDR3 has 14 amino acids. V gave up 9 bases and J gave up 2 bases, with 13 bases separating them. The chain's CDR3 is CARHRGGNTGELFF. In DNA, the CDR3 is TGTGCCAGACACAGGGGGGGAAACACCGGGGAGCTGTTTTTT.

This clone was detected ten times or more. The chain is built from TRBV7-3 and TRBJ1-2; a possible D gene is TRBD1 (5 bases). V was shortened by 0 bases and J by 6 bases, with 8 bases between the two germline ends. The CDR3 totals 13 residues. The germline CDR1 and CDR2 sequences are SGHTA and FQGTGA. CDR3 nucleotide sequence: TGTGCCAGCAGCTTAACAGGGGCTGATGGCTACACCTTC. Its translation: CASSLTGADGYTF.

The V and J genes are TRBV28 and TRBJ2-2; D call uncertain. The germline V gene encodes CDR1 MDHEN and CDR2 SYDVKM. V gave up 4 bases and J gave up 4 bases, with 7 bases separating them. There are 13 residues in the CDR3. This CDR3 is CASSYPSTGELFF. As DNA, the CDR3 is TGTGCCAGCAGTTACCCCTCCACCGGGGAGCTGTTTTTT.

The chain employs TRBV27 and TRBJ1-2, with D perhaps TRBD1 (5 bases). The V end was cut by 6 bases, the J end by 4 bases, with 18 bases between. The CDR3 is 15 amino acids. Per the germline V gene, CDR1 is MNHEY and CDR2 is SMNVEV (reference sequence). CDR3: CASRRGRAKGYGYTF. The CDR3 DNA sequence: TGTGCCAGCAGACGAGGCAGGGCGAAGGGCTATGGCTACACCTTC.